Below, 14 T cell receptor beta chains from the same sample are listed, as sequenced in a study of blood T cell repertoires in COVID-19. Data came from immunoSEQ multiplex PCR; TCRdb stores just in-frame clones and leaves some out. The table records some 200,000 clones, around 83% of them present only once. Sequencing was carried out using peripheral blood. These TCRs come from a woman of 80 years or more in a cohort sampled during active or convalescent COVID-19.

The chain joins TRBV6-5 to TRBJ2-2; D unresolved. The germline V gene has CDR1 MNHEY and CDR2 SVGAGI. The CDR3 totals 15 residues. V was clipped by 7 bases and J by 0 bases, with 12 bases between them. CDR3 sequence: CASTISGPNTGELFF. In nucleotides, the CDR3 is TGTGCCAGCACGATCAGTGGCCCGAACACCGGGGAGCTGTTTTTT.

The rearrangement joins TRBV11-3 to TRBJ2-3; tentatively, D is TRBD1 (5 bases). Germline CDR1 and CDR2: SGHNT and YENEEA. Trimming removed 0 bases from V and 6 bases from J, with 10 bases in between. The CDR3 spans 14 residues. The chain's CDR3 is CASSLDRGSDTQYF. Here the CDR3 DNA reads TGTGCCAGCAGCTTAGATAGGGGCTCGGATACGCAGTATTTT.

For the CDR3, the DNA is TGCAGTGCTAGTGGACAGGAGCTCATTAACTATGGCTACACCTTC. Its protein product is CSASGQELINYGYTF. V and J are TRBV20-1 and TRBJ1-2; 7 nucleotides agree with TRBD1. In germline, CDR1 is DFQATT, CDR2 SNEGSKA (reference sequence). The CDR3 contains 15 residues. After removal of 3 bases from V and 1 base from J, the junction contained 8 bases not matched to a gene.

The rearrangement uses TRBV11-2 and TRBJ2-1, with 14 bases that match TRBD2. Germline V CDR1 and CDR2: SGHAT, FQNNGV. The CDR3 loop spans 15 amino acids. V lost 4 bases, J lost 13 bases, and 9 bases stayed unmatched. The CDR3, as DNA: TGTGCCAGCAGCTCGCCCAGGACTAGCGGGAGGCCCCAGTTCTTC. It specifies CASSSPRTSGRPQFF.

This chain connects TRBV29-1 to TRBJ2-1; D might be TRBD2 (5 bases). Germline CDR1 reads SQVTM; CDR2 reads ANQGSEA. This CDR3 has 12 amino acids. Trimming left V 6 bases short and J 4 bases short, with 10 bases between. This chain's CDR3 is CSVDSGYNEQFF. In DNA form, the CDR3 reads TGCAGCGTGGACTCAGGATACAATGAGCAGTTCTTC.

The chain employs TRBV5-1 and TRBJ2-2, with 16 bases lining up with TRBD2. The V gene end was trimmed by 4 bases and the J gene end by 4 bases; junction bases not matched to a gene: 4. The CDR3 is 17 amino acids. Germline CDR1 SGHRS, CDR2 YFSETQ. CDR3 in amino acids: CASSPGLAGGGTGELFF. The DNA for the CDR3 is TGCGCCAGCAGCCCGGGACTAGCGGGAGGGGGCACCGGGGAGCTGTTTTTT.

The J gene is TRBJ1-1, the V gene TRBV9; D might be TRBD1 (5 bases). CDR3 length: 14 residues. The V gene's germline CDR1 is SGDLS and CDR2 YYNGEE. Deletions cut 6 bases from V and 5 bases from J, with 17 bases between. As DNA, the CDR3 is TGTGCCAGCATGTTTCTGGAGGGGTTAACTGAAGCTTTCTTT. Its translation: CASMFLEGLTEAFF.

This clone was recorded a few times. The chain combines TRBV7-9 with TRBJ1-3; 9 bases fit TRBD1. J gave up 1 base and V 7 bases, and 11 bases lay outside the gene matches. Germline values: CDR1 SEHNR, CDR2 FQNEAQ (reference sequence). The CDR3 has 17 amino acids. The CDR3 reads CASTLDMGQGSGNTIYF. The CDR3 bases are TGTGCCAGCACTCTAGATATGGGACAGGGTTCTGGAAACACCATATATTTT.

The DNA of the CDR3 is TGTGCCACCACAAGAGCGGGGGGCCAAGAGACCCAGTACTTC. Translation: CATTRAGGQETQYF. The rearrangement uses TRBV6-5 and TRBJ2-5; 9 nucleotides align to TRBD2. The CDR3 length is 14 residues. The germline V gene encodes CDR1 MNHEY and CDR2 SVGAGI. V was clipped by 10 bases and J by 1 base; unmatched bases: 7.

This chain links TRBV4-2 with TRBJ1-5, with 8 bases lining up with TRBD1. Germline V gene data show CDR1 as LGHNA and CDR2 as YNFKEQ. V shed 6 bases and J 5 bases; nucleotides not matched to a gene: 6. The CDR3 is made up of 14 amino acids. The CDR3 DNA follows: TGTGCCAGCAGTCCCGGACAGGGATATCAGCCCCAGCATTTT. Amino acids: CASSPGQGYQPQHF.

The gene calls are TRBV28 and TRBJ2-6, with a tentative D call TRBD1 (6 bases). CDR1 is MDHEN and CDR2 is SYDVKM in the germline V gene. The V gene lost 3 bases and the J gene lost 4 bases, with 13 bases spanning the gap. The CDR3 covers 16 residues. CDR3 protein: CASSLTGARGANVLTF. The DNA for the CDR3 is TGTGCCAGCAGTTTGACAGGAGCTCGAGGGGCCAACGTCCTGACTTTC.

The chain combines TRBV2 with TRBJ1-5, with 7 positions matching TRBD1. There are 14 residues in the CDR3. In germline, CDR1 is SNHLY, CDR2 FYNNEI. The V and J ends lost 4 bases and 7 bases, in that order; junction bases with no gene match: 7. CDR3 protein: CASSGEGRGQPQHF. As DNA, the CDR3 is TGTGCCAGCAGTGGAGAAGGCAGGGGGCAGCCCCAGCATTTT.

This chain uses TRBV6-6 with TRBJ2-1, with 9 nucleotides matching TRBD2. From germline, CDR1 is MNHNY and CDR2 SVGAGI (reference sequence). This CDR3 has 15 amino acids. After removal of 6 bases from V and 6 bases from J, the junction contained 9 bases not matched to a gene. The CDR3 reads CASSGGETSGNEQFF. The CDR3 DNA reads TGTGCCAGCAGCGGGGGGGAGACTAGCGGCAATGAGCAGTTCTTC.

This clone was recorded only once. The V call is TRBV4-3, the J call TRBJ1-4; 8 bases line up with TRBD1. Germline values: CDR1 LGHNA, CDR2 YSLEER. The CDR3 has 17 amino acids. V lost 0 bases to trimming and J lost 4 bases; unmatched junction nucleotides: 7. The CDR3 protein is CASSQEHRGFGNEKLFF. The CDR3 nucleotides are TGCGCCAGCAGCCAAGAACACAGGGGGTTTGGTAATGAAAAACTGTTTTTT.